This TCR beta chain is from a study of CD8+CD57+ T cells in acquired aplastic anemia. The germline V gene has CDR1 LGHNA and CDR2 YSLEER. The CDR3 consists of 15 residues. The V and J ends lost 0 bases and 4 bases, in that order; junction bases with no gene match: 3. This clonotype was seen many times. The TCR beta profiling, which covered VDJ combination and CDR3 sequence, was carried out using genomic DNA as the template. One entry per CDR3 protein results from TCRdb running MiXCR on the reads. The sample records about 160,000 distinct CDR3 sequences, roughly 40% being singletons. The sequenced sample was sorted CD4+, CD8+, or CD8+CD57+ T cells (not recorded which) from PBMCs. J is TRBJ2-1 and V is TRBV4-3; 7 bases map to TRBD2. This TCR was recovered from a human donor in good health. The CDR3: CASSQDRTSYNEQFF. The CDR3 coding sequence is TGCGCCAGCAGCCAAGACCGGACTAGTTACAATGAGCAGTTCTTC.